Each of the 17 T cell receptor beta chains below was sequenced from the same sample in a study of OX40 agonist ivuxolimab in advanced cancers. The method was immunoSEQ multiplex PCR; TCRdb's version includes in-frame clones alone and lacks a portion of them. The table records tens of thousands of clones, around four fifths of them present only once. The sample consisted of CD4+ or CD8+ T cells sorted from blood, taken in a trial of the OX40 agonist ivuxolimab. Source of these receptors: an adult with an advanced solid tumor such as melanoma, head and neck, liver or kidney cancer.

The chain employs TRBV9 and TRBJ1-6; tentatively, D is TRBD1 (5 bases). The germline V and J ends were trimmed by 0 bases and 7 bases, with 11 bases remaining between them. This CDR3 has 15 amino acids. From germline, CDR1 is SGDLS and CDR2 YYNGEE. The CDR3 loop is CASSVGAGWNSPLHF. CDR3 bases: TGTGCCAGCAGCGTAGGGGCAGGGTGGAATTCACCCCTCCACTTT.

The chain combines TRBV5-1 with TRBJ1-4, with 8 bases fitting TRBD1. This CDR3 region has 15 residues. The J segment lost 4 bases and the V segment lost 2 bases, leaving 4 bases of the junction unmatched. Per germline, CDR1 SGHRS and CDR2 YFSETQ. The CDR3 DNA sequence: TGCGCCAGCAGCTTCAGGGGGCTGGATAATGAAAAACTGTTTTTT. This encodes CASSFRGLDNEKLFF.

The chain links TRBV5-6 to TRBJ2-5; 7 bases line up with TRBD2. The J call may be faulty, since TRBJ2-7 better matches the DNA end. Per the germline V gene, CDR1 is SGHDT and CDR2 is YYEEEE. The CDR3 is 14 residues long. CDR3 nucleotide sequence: TGTGCCAGCAGCTTGTTGGCGGGGGCCTACGAGCAGTACTTC. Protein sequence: CASSLLAGAYEQYF.

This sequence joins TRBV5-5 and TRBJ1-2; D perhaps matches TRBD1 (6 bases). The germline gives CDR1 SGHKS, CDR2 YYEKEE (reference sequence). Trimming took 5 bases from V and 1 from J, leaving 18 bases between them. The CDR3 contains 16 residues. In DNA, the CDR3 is TGTGCCAGCAGACCTACTTTCACAGGGATTAACTATGGCTACACCTTC. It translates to CASRPTFTGINYGYTF.

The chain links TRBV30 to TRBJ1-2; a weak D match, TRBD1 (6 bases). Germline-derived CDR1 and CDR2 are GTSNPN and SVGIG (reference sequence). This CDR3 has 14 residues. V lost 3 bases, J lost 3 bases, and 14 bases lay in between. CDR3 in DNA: TGTGCCTGGAGGCAGGGGAACAACTACTATGGCTACACCTTC. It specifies CAWRQGNNYYGYTF.

DNA for the CDR3: TGTGCCAGCAGCGTGTTCGGGCAGACCGACAATGAGCAGTTCTTC. It encodes CASSVFGQTDNEQFF. V is TRBV9 and J is TRBJ2-1; D is unresolved. CDR3 size: 15 residues. The V gene lost 2 bases and the J gene lost 5 bases, with 14 bases spanning the gap. Germline V CDR1 and CDR2: SGDLS, YYNGEE.

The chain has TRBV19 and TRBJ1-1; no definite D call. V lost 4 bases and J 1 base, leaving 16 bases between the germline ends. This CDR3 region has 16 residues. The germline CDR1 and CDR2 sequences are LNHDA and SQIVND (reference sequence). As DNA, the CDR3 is TGTGCCAGTAGTACCCAGAGGCAGTACTCGAACACTGAAGCTTTCTTT. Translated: CASSTQRQYSNTEAFF.

CDR3 DNA: TGTGCCAGCAGCTTAAGGTCGAACACCGGGGAGCTGTTTTTT. It codes for CASSLRSNTGELFF. V gene TRBV7-3 combines with J gene TRBJ2-2; D gene unclear. Germline assignment: CDR1 SGHTA and CDR2 FQGTGA. This CDR3 contains 14 residues. V lost 1 base and J 0 bases, leaving 3 bases between the germline ends.

CDR3 loop: CAWSVLRGRYEQYF. In DNA, the CDR3 is TGTGCCTGGAGTGTACTTCGGGGTAGGTACGAGCAGTACTTC. The V and J genes are TRBV30 and TRBJ2-7, with a weak D call TRBD2 (5 bases). Per germline, CDR1 GTSNPN and CDR2 SVGIG (reference sequence). The CDR3 covers 14 residues. The V end lost 0 bases, the J end lost 4 bases, and 13 bases lay between the germline ends.

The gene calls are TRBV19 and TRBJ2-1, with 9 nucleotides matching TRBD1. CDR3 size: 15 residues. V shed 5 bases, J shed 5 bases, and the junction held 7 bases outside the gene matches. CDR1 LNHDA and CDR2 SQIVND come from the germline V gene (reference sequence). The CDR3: CASSSGTGWNNEQFF. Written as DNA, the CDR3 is TGTGCCAGTAGTTCCGGGACAGGGTGGAACAATGAGCAGTTCTTC.

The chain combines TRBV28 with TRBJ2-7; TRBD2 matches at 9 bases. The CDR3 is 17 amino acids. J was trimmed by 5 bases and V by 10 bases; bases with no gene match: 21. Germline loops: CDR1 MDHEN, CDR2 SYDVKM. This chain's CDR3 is CATNGYELAGPNDEQYF. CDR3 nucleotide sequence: TGTGCCACCAACGGCTATGAGCTAGCGGGGCCGAACGACGAGCAGTACTTC.

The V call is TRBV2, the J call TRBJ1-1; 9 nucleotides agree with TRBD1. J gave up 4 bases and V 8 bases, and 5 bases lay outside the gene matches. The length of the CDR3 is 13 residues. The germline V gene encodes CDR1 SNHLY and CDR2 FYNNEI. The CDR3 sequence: CASGDREGTEAFF. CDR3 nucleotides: TGTGCCAGCGGGGACAGGGAGGGCACTGAAGCTTTCTTT.

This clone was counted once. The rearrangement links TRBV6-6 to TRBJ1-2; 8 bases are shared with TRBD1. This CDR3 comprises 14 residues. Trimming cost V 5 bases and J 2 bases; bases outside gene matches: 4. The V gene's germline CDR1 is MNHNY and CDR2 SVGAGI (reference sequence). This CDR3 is CASSVTGGNYGYTF. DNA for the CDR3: TGTGCCAGCAGTGTTACAGGGGGGAACTATGGCTACACCTTC.

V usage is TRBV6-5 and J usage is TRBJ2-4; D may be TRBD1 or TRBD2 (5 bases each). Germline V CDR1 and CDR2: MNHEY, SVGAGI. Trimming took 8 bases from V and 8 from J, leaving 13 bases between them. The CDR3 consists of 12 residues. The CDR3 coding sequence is TGTGCCAGCCGAGACGGGGCCGACATTCAGTACTTC. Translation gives CASRDGADIQYF.

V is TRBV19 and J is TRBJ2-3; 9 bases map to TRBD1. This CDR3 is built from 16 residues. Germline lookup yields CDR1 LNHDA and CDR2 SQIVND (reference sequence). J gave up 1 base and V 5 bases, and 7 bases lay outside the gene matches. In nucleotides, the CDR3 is TGTGCCAGTAGTCCCGAGGGACAGGGCGGCACAGATACGCAGTATTTT. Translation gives CASSPEGQGGTDTQYF.

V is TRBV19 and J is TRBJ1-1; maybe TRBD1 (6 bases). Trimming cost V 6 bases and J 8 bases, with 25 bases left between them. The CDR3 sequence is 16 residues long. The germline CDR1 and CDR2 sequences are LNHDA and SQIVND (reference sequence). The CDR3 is CASSPPPQGLEKEAFF. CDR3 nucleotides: TGTGCCAGTAGCCCTCCCCCGCAGGGGTTGGAAAAGGAAGCTTTCTTT.

For the CDR3, the DNA is TGTGCCAGCAGTCCCCCGACATTTTACAATGAGCAGTTCTTC. It is translated as CASSPPTFYNEQFF. The gene calls are TRBV28 and TRBJ2-1; the D is unclear. The CDR3 loop spans 14 amino acids. V lost 5 bases, J lost 4 bases, and 12 bases lay in between. Germline CDR1 and CDR2: MDHEN and SYDVKM.